The rows below give T cell receptor beta chains drawn from one sample of a study of siplizumab effects on memory and regulatory T cells. Only in-frame clones appear in the TCRdb table, and some are missing; sequencing was by immunoSEQ multiplex PCR. The sample lists roughly 120,000 clones, about 94% occurring once. The source material was non-Treg CD4+ T cells sorted from blood. All receptors come from a human donor in good health. Both conserved end residues are part of each CDR3. The order of the fields is D gene, V gene, clone size, J gene, CDR3 DNA, CDR3 protein. A D gene is named only where the DNA matches it firmly. The size entry is marked missing in some rows and otherwise reads once, few, many or a size class.

D: .; V: TRBV6-9; size: .; J: TRBJ2-7; DNA: TGTGCCAGCAGTCCGGACATTTCCTACGAGCAGTACTTC; CDR3: CASSPDISYEQYF
D: .; V: TRBV29-1; size: .; J: TRBJ1-2; DNA: TGCAGCGTTGAAGCCGGGGGAGGCTACACCTTC; CDR3: CSVEAGGGYTF
D: .; V: TRBV10-3; size: .; J: TRBJ2-7; DNA: TGTGCCATCAGTGATGCGTACGAGCAGTACTTC; CDR3: CAISDAYEQYF
D: TRBD1; V: TRBV5-1; size: .; J: TRBJ2-1; DNA: TGCGCCAGCAGCTCGCAGGGGACAGCGTACAATGAGCAGTTCTTC; CDR3: CASSSQGTAYNEQFF
D: .; V: TRBV29-1; size: .; J: TRBJ2-5; DNA: TGCAGCGTTGACACTACACAGAGGGAGACCCAGTACTTC; CDR3: CSVDTTQRETQYF
D: .; V: TRBV20-1; size: .; J: TRBJ1-2; DNA: TGCAGTGCCAATCCTTCCTTTGGCTACACCTTC; CDR3: CSANPSFGYTF
D: TRBD2; V: TRBV5-4; size: .; J: TRBJ2-2; DNA: TGTGCCAGCAGCTTGGATCCAGCGGGAGCAGGGGAGCTGTTTTTT; CDR3: CASSLDPAGAGELFF
D: .; V: TRBV14; size: .; J: TRBJ1-1; DNA: TGTGCCAGCAGGGCATTCACGGGCACTGAAGCTTTCTTT; CDR3: CASRAFTGTEAFF
D: TRBD2; V: TRBV19; size: .; J: TRBJ2-1; DNA: TGTGCCAGTAGTGCCGGACTAGCGGGGGGGGTCAATGAGCAGTTCTTC; CDR3: CASSAGLAGGVNEQFF
D: TRBD1; V: TRBV5-6; size: .; J: TRBJ2-4; DNA: TGTGCCAGCAGCGCCGGACAGGGTTTCGGCAAAAACATTCAGTACTTC; CDR3: CASSAGQGFGKNIQYF
D: TRBD1; V: TRBV19; size: .; J: TRBJ2-2; DNA: TGTGCCAGTAGACCTCAGGGGGCGCGCAGGACCGGGGAGCTGTTTTTT; CDR3: CASRPQGARRTGELFF
D: .; V: TRBV4-1; size: .; J: TRBJ2-7; DNA: TGCGCCAGCAGCCAAGAGGACTCTTCCTACGAGCAGTACTTC; CDR3: CASSQEDSSYEQYF
D: .; V: TRBV10-3; size: .; J: TRBJ2-3; DNA: TGTGCCATCAGTGAGCCCACACAAGATTTCACAGATACGCAGTATTTT; CDR3: CAISEPTQDFTDTQYF
D: .; V: TRBV7-8; size: .; J: TRBJ1-1; DNA: TGTGCCAGCAGCCCCTCACCTGGGAGGATTGGCACTGAAGCTTTCTTT; CDR3: CASSPSPGRIGTEAFF
D: .; V: TRBV4-1; size: .; J: TRBJ2-3; DNA: TGCGCCAGCAGCCAAGCGTCAGGGGGGCGCGCAGATACGCAGTATTTT; CDR3: CASSQASGGRADTQYF
D: TRBD2; V: TRBV18; size: .; J: TRBJ2-1; DNA: TGTGCCAGCTCACCCGGACTGGCGGGAGTCAATGAGCAGTTCTTC; CDR3: CASSPGLAGVNEQFF
D: TRBD1; V: TRBV2; size: once; J: TRBJ1-6; DNA: TGTGCCAGCATTGGGACAGGGGGTTCACCCCTCCACTTT; CDR3: CASIGTGGSPLHF
D: .; V: TRBV6-6; size: .; J: TRBJ2-1; DNA: TGTGCCAGCAGCACATACAATGAGCAGTTCTTC; CDR3: CASSTYNEQFF
D: .; V: TRBV5-1; size: .; J: TRBJ1-1; DNA: TGCGCCAGCAGCTTGGAGGGAGCGACAACGAACACTGAAGCTTTCTTT; CDR3: CASSLEGATTNTEAFF
D: .; V: TRBV5-4; size: .; J: TRBJ2-2; DNA: TGTGCCAGCAGCTTTGGTGCGTTCAGGGGCGGGGAGCTGTTTTTT; CDR3: CASSFGAFRGGELFF
D: TRBD1; V: TRBV6-1; size: .; J: TRBJ1-5; DNA: TGTGCCAGCAGTGACCTGGGACAGGGCGGAGATCAGCCCCAGCATTTT; CDR3: CASSDLGQGGDQPQHF
D: .; V: TRBV11-2; size: .; J: TRBJ2-3; DNA: TGTGCCAGCAGCTTAGACGCCTCTAGCACAGATACGCAGTATTTT; CDR3: CASSLDASSTDTQYF
D: TRBD1; V: TRBV27; size: few; J: TRBJ1-6; DNA: TGTGCCAGCAGTTTATCCGACAGGGGAGGTTCACCCCTCCACTTT; CDR3: CASSLSDRGGSPLHF
D: .; V: TRBV5-1; size: .; J: TRBJ2-2; DNA: TGCGCCAGCAGCTGGGTAGGACCGATCACCGGGGAGCTGTTTTTT; CDR3: CASSWVGPITGELFF
D: .; V: TRBV7-9; size: .; J: TRBJ2-7; DNA: TGTGCCAGCAGCCTAGGTTGGGACAAGAGCTCCTACGAGCAGTACTTC; CDR3: CASSLGWDKSSYEQYF
D: TRBD2; V: TRBV5-1; size: .; J: TRBJ2-1; DNA: TGCGCCAGCACACCGCCGGGACTAGCGGGCGTCAATGAGCAGTTCTTC; CDR3: CASTPPGLAGVNEQFF
D: TRBD1; V: TRBV5-6; size: .; J: TRBJ2-1; DNA: TGTGCCAGCAGCTTGGTAACAGGGGACAATGAGCAGTTCTTC; CDR3: CASSLVTGDNEQFF
D: .; V: TRBV11-2; size: .; J: TRBJ2-7; DNA: TGTGCCAGCAGCTTGTACGACAGGAGCTCCTACGAGCAGTACTTC; CDR3: CASSLYDRSSYEQYF